One and the same sample provided the 2 T cell receptor beta chains below, sequenced in a study of cytomegalovirus exposure and HLA in healthy donors. Using immunoSEQ multiplex PCR, the repertoire was profiled, and TCRdb retains in-frame clones only, with some absent. The data contain 130,000 to 150,000 clones, approximately 87% of them singletons. Source material: PBMCs. All receptors come from a man aged 18 to 30 in good health and CMV-seronegative.

The rearrangement uses TRBV7-9 and TRBJ2-7; 8 bases align to TRBD1. This CDR3 comprises 15 residues. CDR1 is SEHNR and CDR2 is FQNEAQ in the germline V gene (reference sequence). V lost 0 bases to trimming and J lost 5 bases; unmatched junction nucleotides: 6. CDR3 region: CASSLATGGINEQYF. CDR3 nucleotides: TGTGCCAGCAGCTTAGCTACAGGGGGTATCAACGAGCAGTACTTC. The full variable domain, rest sourced from reference TRBV7-9 and TRBJ2-7, is DTGVSQNPRHKITKRGQNVTFRCDPISEHNRLYWYRQTLGQGPEFLTYFQNEAQLEKSRLLSDRFSAERPKGSFSTLEIQRTEQGDSAMYLCASSLATGGINEQYFGPGTRLTVT.

The V call is TRBV13, the J call TRBJ2-7; 7 bases fit TRBD2. This CDR3 is built from 13 residues. The junction had 7 bases not matched to a gene; V was cut back by 6 bases and J by 5 bases. The germline V gene encodes CDR1 PRHDT and CDR2 FYEKMQ (reference sequence). The CDR3 sequence is CASRKRGGDEQYF. The CDR3 DNA reads as TGTGCCAGCAGAAAGCGGGGCGGCGACGAGCAGTACTTC.